This T cell receptor beta chain was identified in a study of cytomegalovirus exposure and HLA in healthy donors. Details on this clone: Its antigen is currently unknown.

The CDR3 runs to 12 residues. Germline values: CDR1 MNHNS, CDR2 SASEGT. Trimming at V came to 6 bases and at J to 8 bases, leaving 3 bases not matched to a gene. Findings of the study overall: Diagnosis of cytomegalovirus status made by the classifier reportedly showed high specificity and sensitivity.

Generated by immunoSEQ multiplex PCR, the TCRdb table keeps only in-frame clones and is missing some. This table holds about 120,000 clones, roughly 90% found once. The receptor comes from a woman aged 30 to 39 in good health and CMV-seropositive. Sequences were obtained from PBMCs. The chain joins TRBV6-1 to TRBJ2-4, with 8 nucleotides matching TRBD1. The CDR3 nucleotides are TGTGCCAGCAGATTACAGGGGGACATTCAGTACTTC. This gives the protein CASRLQGDIQYF.